This passage covers 7 T cell receptor beta chains from one sample sequenced in a study of beta chain features in type 1 diabetes. Sequenced material consisted of expressed TCRB transcripts (all of the isolated RNA was reverse transcribed). Data came from immunoSEQ multiplex PCR; TCRdb stores just in-frame clones and leaves some out. The table lists roughly 250,000 clones, approximately 70% of them singletons. What was sequenced was naive CD4+ T cells from blood. The origin of the receptors is a man aged 25 to 40 in good health.

In DNA form, the CDR3 reads TGTGCCAGCAGCCCGGGACAGGGAGACCAAGAGACCCAGTACTTC. Its protein product is CASSPGQGDQETQYF. J is TRBJ2-5 and V is TRBV7-9; 9 nucleotides agree with TRBD1. The junction had 4 bases not matched to a gene; V was cut back by 5 bases and J by 0 bases. The CDR3 contains 15 residues. The germline V gene encodes CDR1 SEHNR and CDR2 FQNEAQ (reference sequence).

The CDR3: CAWAGGARWETQYF. DNA of the CDR3: TGTGCCTGGGCTGGGGGGGCTCGGTGGGAGACCCAGTACTTC. The chain has TRBV30 and TRBJ2-5; TRBD2 is a possible D gene (7 bases). Germline values: CDR1 GTSNPN, CDR2 SVGIG (reference sequence). The CDR3 runs to 14 residues. Trimming removed 5 bases from V and 5 bases from J, with 18 bases in between.

The chain is built from TRBV5-1 and TRBJ2-1; perhaps TRBD1 as D (6 bases). The CDR3 covers 14 residues. CDR1 and CDR2 (germline): SGHRS, YFSETQ. Trimming took 0 bases from V and 5 from J, leaving 9 bases between them. The CDR3 loop is CASSLGQVNNEQFF. CDR3 nucleotides: TGCGCCAGCAGCTTGGGACAGGTAAACAATGAGCAGTTCTTC.

V and J are TRBV11-1 and TRBJ2-3; unclear D gene. Germline V gene data show CDR1 as SGHAT and CDR2 as FQDESV (reference sequence). The CDR3 covers 14 residues. V lost 1 base and J 1 base, leaving 6 bases between the germline ends. CDR3 sequence reads: CASSLGVGTDTQYF. CDR3 in DNA: TGTGCCAGCAGCTTAGGGGTCGGCACAGATACGCAGTATTTT.

This clone came up a few times. The chain uses TRBV30 and TRBJ2-7; 9 bases match TRBD1. From germline, CDR1 is GTSNPN and CDR2 SVGIG (reference sequence). The ends lost 2 bases at V and 5 bases at J; junction bases unmatched: 10. This CDR3 is 15 amino acids long. CDR3 DNA sequence: TGTGCCTGGAGTCATCCGGGACAGGGTCTAGACGAGCAGTACTTC. It is translated as CAWSHPGQGLDEQYF.

The chain employs TRBV9 and TRBJ2-3; weak D call: TRBD2 (5 bases). The V end lost 0 bases, the J end lost 6 bases, and 11 bases lay between the germline ends. This CDR3 is built from 14 residues. CDR1 is SGDLS and CDR2 is YYNGEE in the germline V gene. The DNA for the CDR3 is TGTGCCAGCAGCGTAGAGCTAGCTTCTGATACGCAGTATTTT. It yields the protein CASSVELASDTQYF.

This rearrangement joins TRBV2 to TRBJ2-3; 13 nucleotides agree with TRBD2. Per germline, CDR1 SNHLY and CDR2 FYNNEI. The CDR3 totals 16 residues. J gave up 2 bases and V 6 bases, and 5 bases lay outside the gene matches. CDR3 in amino acids: CASSRGTSGDTDTQYF. DNA for the CDR3: TGTGCCAGCAGCCGGGGGACTAGCGGGGACACAGATACGCAGTATTTT. The variable domain in full, with the rest retrieved from reference TRBV2 and TRBJ2-3, is EPEVTQTPSHQVTQMGQEVILRCVPISNHLYFYWYRQILGQKVEFLVSFYNNEISEKSEIFDDQFSVERPDGSNFTLKIRSTKLEDSAMYFCASSRGTSGDTDTQYFGPGTRLTVL.